The 2 T cell receptor beta chains in this list originate from one sample, sequenced in a study of cytomegalovirus exposure and HLA in healthy donors. PCR used 60 Vbeta primers and 13 Jbeta primers. TCRdb keeps only in-frame clones here, not all; method: immunoSEQ multiplex PCR. The table has 150,000 or so clones, 80% seen once. Sequencing input: PBMCs. Every receptor here comes from a man younger than 40 in good health and CMV-seropositive.

This clone was counted a single time. This rearrangement joins TRBV5-1 to TRBJ1-1; possible D gene TRBD1, 6 bases. The CDR3 runs to 15 residues. Trimming cost V 0 bases and J 2 bases, with 11 bases left between them. The V gene's germline CDR1 is SGHRS and CDR2 YFSETQ. CDR3 nucleotides: TGCGCCAGCAGCTTGGCAGGGGCGCGAAACACTGAAGCTTTCTTT. Translation gives CASSLAGARNTEAFF. The full variable domain, its missing parts supplied by reference TRBV5-1 and TRBJ1-1, is KAGVTQTPRYLIKTRGQQVTLSCSPISGHRSVSWYQQTPGQGLQFLFEYFSETQRNKGNFPGRFSGRQFSNSRSEMNVSTLELGDSALYLCASSLAGARNTEAFFGQGTRLTVV.

The rearrangement uses TRBV9 and TRBJ2-7; 8 bases fit TRBD1. The ends lost 4 bases at V and 4 bases at J; junction bases unmatched: 7. CDR1 is SGDLS, CDR2 YYNGEE, per germline. The CDR3 totals 14 residues. In DNA, the CDR3 is TGTGCCAGCAGCCGGACAGGGATTGGATACGAGCAGTACTTC. This gives the protein CASSRTGIGYEQYF.